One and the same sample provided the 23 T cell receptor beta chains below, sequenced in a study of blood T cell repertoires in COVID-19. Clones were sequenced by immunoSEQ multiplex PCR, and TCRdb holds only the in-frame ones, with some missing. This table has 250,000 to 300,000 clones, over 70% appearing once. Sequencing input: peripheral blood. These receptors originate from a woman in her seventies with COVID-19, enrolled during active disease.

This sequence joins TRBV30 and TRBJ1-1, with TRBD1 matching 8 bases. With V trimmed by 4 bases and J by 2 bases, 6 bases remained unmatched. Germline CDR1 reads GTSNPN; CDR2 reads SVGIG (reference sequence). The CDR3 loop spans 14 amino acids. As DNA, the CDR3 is TGTGCCTGGACCCAGACAGGGGCCAACACTGAAGCTTTCTTT. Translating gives CAWTQTGANTEAFF.

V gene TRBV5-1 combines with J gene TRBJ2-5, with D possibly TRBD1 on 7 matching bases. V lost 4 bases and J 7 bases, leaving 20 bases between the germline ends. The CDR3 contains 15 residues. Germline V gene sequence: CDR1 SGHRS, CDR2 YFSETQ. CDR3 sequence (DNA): TGCGCCAGCAGCGCGGGGACAGCGACTGCCGGGACCCAGTACTTC. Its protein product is CASSAGTATAGTQYF.

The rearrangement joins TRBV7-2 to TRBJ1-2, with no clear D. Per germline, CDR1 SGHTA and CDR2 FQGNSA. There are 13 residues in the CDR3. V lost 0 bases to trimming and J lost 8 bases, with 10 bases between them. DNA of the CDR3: TGTGCCAGCAGCTTAGCCTTGGTGGGCGGCTACACCTTC. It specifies CASSLALVGGYTF.

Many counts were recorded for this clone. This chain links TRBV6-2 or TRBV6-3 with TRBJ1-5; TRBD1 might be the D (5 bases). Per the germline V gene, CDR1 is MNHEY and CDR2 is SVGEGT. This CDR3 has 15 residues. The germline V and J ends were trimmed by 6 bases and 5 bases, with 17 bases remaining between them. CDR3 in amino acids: CASSYEDRQHQPQHF. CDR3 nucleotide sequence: TGTGCCAGCAGCTATGAGGATAGACAGCATCAGCCCCAGCATTTT.

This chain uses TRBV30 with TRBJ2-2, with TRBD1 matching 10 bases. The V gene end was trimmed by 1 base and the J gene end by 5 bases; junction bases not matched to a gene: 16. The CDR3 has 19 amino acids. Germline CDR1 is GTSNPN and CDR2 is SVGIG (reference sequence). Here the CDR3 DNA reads TGTGCCTGGAGTGCCGAGGGACAGGGGAGACTTAGCGGGACCGGGGAGCTGTTTTTT. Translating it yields CAWSAEGQGRLSGTGELFF.

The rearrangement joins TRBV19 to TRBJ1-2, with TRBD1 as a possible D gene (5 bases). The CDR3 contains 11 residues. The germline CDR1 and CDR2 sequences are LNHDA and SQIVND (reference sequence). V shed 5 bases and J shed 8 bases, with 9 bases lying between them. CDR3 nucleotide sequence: TGTGCCAGTAGTGAGCAGGGCGGCTACACCTTC. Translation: CASSEQGGYTF. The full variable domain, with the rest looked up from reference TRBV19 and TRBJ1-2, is DGGITQSPKYLFRKEGQNVTLSCEQNLNHDAMYWYRQDPGQGLRLIYYSQIVNDFQKGDIAEGYSVSREKKESFPLTVTSAQKNPTAFYLCASSEQGGYTFGSGTRLTVV.

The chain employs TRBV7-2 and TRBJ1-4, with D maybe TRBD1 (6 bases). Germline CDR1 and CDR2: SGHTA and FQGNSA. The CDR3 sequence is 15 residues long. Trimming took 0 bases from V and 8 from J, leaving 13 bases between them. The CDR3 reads CASSLANRAEEKLFF. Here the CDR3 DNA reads TGTGCCAGCAGCTTAGCGAACAGGGCTGAGGAAAAACTGTTTTTT. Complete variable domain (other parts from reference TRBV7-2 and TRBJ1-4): GAGVSQSPSNKVTEKGKDVELRCDPISGHTALYWYRQSLGQGLEFLIYFQGNSAPDKSGLPSDRFSAERTGGSVSTLTIQRTQQEDSAVYLCASSLANRAEEKLFFGSGTQLSVL.

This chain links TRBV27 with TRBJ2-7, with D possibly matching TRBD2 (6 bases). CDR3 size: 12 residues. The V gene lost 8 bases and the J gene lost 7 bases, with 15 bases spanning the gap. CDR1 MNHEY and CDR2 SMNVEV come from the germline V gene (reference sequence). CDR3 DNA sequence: TGTGCCAGCGGAGGGCAGGGCTGGGAGCAGTACTTC. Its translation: CASGGQGWEQYF.

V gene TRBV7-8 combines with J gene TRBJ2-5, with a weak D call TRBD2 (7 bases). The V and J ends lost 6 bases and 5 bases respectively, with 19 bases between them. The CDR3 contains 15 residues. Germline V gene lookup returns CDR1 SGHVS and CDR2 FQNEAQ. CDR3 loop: CASSQPRGGVETQYF. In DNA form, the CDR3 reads TGTGCCAGCAGTCAACCGAGGGGGGGTGTGGAGACCCAGTACTTC.

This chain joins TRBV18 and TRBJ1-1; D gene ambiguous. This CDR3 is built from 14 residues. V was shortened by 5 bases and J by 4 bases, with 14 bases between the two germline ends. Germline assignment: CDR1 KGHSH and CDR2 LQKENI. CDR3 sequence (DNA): TGTGCCAGCTCAGGAGTTGCGTTTGGCACTGAAGCTTTCTTT. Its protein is CASSGVAFGTEAFF.

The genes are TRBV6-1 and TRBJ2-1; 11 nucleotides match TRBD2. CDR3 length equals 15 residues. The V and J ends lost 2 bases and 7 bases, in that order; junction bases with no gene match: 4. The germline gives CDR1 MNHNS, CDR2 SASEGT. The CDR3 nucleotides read TGTGCCAGCAGTGAATTTACTAGCGGGAGAAATGAGCAGTTCTTC. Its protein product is CASSEFTSGRNEQFF.

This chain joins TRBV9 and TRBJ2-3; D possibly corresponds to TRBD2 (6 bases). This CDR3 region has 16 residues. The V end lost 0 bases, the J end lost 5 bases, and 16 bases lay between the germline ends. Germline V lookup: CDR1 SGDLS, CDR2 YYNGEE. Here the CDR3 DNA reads TGTGCCAGCAGCGTAGTGGATACGGGAGTGGGAGATACGCAGTATTTT. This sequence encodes CASSVVDTGVGDTQYF.

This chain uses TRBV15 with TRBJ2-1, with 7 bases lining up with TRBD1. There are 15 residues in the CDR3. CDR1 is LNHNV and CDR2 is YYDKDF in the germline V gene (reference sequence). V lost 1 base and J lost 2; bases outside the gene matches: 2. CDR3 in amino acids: CATSRAGGTYNEQFF. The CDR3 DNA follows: TGTGCCACCAGCAGAGCAGGGGGAACCTACAATGAGCAGTTCTTC.

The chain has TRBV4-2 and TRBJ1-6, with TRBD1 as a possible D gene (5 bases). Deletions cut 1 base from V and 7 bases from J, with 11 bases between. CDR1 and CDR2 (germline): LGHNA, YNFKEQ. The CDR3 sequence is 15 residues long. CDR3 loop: CASSQVDSQNSPLHF. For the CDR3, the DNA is TGTGCCAGCAGCCAAGTTGACAGCCAAAATTCACCCCTCCACTTT.

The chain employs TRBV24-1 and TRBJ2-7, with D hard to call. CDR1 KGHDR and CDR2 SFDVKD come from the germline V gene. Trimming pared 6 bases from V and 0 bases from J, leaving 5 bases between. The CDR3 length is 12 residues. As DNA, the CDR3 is TGTGCCACCAGTACCGGCTCCTACGAGCAGTACTTC. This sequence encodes CATSTGSYEQYF.

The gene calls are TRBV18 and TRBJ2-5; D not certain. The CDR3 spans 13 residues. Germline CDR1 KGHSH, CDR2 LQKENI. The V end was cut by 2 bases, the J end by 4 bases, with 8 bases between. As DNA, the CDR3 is TGTGCCAGCTCACCAAGAGGATCAGAGACCCAGTACTTC. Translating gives CASSPRGSETQYF. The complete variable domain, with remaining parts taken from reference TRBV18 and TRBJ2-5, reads NAGVMQNPRHLVRRRGQEARLRCSPMKGHSHVYWYRQLPEEGLKFMVYLQKENIIDESGMPKERFSAEFPKEGPSILRIQQVVRGDSAAYFCASSPRGSETQYFGPGTRLLVL.

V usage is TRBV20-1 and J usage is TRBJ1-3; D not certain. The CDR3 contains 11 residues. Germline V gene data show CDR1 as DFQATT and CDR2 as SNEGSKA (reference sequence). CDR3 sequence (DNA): TGCTCTACGATCTCTGGAAACACCATATATTTT. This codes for CSTISGNTIYF.

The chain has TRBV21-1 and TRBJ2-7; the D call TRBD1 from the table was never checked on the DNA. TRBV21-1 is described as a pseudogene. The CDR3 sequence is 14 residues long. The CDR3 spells CASSTRQGTGEQYF. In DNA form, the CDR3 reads TGTGCCAGCAGCACTCGACAGGGAACGGGCGAGCAGTACTTC.

DNA for the CDR3: TGTGCCAGCAGTTTAGATGCCAGGGCCTATGGCTACACCTTC. This encodes CASSLDARAYGYTF. The rearrangement links TRBV28 to TRBJ1-2; D is possibly TRBD1 (5 bases). The ends were cut back, 2 bases at V and 4 bases at J, with 11 bases in the middle. Germline V gives CDR1 MDHEN, CDR2 SYDVKM. The CDR3 length is 14 residues.

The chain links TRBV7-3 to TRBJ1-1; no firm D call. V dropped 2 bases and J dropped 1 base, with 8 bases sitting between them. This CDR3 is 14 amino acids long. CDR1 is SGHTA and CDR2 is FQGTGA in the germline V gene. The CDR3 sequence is CASSLQATNTEAFF. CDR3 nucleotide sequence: TGTGCCAGCAGCTTACAGGCAACGAACACTGAAGCTTTCTTT.

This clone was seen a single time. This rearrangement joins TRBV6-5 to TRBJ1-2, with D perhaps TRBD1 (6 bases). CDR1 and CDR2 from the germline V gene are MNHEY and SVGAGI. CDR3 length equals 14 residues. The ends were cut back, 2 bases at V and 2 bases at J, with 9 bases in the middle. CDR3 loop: CASSYDRSNYGYTF. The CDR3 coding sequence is TGTGCCAGCAGTTACGACAGGTCGAACTATGGCTACACCTTC.

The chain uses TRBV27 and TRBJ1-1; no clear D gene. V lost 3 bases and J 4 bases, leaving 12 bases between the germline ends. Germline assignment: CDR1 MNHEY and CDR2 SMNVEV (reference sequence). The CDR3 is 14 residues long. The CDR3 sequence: CASSFQLVGTEAFF. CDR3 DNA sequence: TGTGCCAGCAGTTTTCAATTAGTTGGCACTGAAGCTTTCTTT.

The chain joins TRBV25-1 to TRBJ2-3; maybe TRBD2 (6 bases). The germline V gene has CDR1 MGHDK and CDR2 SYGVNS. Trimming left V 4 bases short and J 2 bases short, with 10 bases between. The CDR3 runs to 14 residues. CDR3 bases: TGTGCCAGCAGTGGCGGGGCCTTCACAGATACGCAGTATTTT. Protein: CASSGGAFTDTQYF. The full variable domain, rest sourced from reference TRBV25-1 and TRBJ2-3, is EADIYQTPRYLVIGTGKKITLECSQTMGHDKMYWYQQDPGMELHLIHYSYGVNSTEKGDLSSESTVSRIRTEHFPLTLESARPSHTSQYLCASSGGAFTDTQYFGPGTRLTVL.